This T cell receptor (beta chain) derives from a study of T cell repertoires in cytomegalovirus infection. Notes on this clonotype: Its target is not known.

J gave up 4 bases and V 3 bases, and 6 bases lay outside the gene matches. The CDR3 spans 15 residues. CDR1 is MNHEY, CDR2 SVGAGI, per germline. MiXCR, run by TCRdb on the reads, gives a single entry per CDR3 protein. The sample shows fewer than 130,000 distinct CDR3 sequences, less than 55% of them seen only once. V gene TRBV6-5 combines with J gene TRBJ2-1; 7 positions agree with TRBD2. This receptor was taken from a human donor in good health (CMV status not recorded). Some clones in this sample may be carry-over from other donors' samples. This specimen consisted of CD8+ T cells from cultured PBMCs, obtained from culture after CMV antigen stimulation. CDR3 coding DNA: TGTGCCAGCAGTTATTTGCCGGGGGGTTACAATGAGCAGTTCTTC. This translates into CASSYLPGGYNEQFF.